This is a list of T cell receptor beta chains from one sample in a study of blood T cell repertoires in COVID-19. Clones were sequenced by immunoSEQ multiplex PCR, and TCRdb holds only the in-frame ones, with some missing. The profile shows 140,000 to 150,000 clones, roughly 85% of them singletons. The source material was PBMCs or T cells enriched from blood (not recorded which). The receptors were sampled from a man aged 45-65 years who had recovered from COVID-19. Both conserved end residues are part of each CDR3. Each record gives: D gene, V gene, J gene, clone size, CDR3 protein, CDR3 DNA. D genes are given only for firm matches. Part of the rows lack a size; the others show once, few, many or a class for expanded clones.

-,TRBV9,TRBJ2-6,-,CASSVALTASGANVLTF,TGTGCCAGCAGCGTAGCCCTGACAGCCTCTGGGGCCAACGTCCTGACTTTC
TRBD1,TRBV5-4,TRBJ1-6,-,CASSLDRGRLNSPLHF,TGTGCCAGCAGCTTGGACAGGGGGCGACTTAATTCACCCCTCCACTTT
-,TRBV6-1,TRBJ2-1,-,CASSEARGNEQFF,TGTGCCAGCAGTGAAGCCCGGGGCAATGAGCAGTTCTTC
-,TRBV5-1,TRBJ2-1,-,CASSLVPGPNEQFF,TGCGCCAGCAGCTTGGTTCCAGGGCCCAATGAGCAGTTCTTC
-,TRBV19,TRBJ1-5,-,CASSIGGYYSNQPQHF,TGTGCCAGTAGTATTGGGGGGTACTATAGCAATCAGCCCCAGCATTTT
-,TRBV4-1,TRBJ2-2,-,CASSHPDGHFNTGELFF,TGCGCCAGCAGCCACCCAGACGGACATTTCAACACCGGGGAGCTGTTTTTT
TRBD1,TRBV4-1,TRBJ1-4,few,CASSQDTGGEKLFF,TGCGCCAGCAGCCAAGATACAGGGGGTGAAAAACTGTTTTTT
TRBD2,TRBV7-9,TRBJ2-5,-,CAARLAGQETQYF,TGTGCCGCCAGGCTAGCGGGCCAAGAGACCCAGTACTTC
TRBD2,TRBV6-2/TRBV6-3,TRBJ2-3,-,CASSRQMRETDTQYF,TGTGCCAGCAGTCGACAGATGCGGGAGACAGATACGCAGTATTTT
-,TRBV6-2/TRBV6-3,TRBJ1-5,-,CASSPGTFSNQPQHF,TGTGCCAGCAGTCCAGGGACATTCAGCAATCAGCCCCAGCATTTT
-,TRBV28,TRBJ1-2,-,CASSRRQAVYGYTF,TGTGCCAGCAGTCGCAGACAGGCCGTCTATGGCTACACCTTC
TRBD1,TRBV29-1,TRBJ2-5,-,CSATGTGGRETQYF,TGCAGCGCAACCGGGACAGGGGGTCGGGAGACCCAGTACTTC
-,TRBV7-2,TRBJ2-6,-,CASSLGGGAGANVLTF,TGTGCCAGCAGCTTAGGGGGGGGCGCCGGGGCCAACGTCCTGACTTTC
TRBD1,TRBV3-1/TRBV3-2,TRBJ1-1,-,CASSQLDRGTEAFF,TGTGCCAGCAGCCAGCTCGACAGGGGCACTGAAGCTTTCTTT
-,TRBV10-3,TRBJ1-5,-,CAISEGSGGTSNQPQHF,TGTGCCATCAGTGAAGGGTCTGGAGGGACGAGCAATCAGCCCCAGCATTTT
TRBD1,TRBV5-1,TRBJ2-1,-,CASSSGDRGDYEQFF,TGCGCCAGCAGCTCTGGGGACAGGGGGGACTATGAGCAGTTCTTC
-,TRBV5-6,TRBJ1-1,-,CASRGRTVGTEAFF,TGTGCCAGCAGAGGACGGACAGTTGGGACTGAAGCTTTCTTT
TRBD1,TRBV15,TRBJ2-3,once,CATSRAGTGGFWGTDTQYF,TGTGCCACCAGCAGGGCCGGGACAGGGGGCTTTTGGGGCACAGATACGCAGTATTTT
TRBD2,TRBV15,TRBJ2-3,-,CATSRDTGGPSDTQYF,TGTGCCACCAGCAGAGATACGGGAGGGCCTTCAGATACGCAGTATTTT
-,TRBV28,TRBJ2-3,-,CASSRAVDTQYF,TGTGCCAGCAGTCGCGCGGTCGATACGCAGTATTTT
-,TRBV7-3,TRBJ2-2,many,CASSLSSGVPGELFF,TGTGCCAGCAGCTTATCTTCAGGGGTCCCCGGGGAGCTGTTTTTT
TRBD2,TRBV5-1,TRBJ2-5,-,CASSLGPAGREETQYF,TGCGCCAGCAGCTTGGGGCCAGCGGGGCGGGAAGAGACCCAGTACTTC
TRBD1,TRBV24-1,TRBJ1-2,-,CATGTGGDYGYTF,TGTGCCACCGGGACAGGGGGCGACTATGGCTACACCTTC
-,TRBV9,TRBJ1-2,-,CASSVDRSSSGYTF,TGTGCCAGCAGCGTAGACAGGAGTTCGTCCGGCTACACCTTC
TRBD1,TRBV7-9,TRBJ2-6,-,CASSPGQTGANVLTF,TGTGCCAGCAGCCCGGGACAGACTGGGGCCAACGTCCTGACTTTC
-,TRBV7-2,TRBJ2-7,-,CASSLAGPGYEQYF,TGTGCCAGCAGCTTAGCTGGTCCGGGCTACGAGCAGTACTTC